These 32 T cell receptor beta chains originate from one sample sequenced in a study of OX40 agonist ivuxolimab in advanced cancers. The data were produced by immunoSEQ multiplex PCR, yet TCRdb's version contains in-frame clones alone and is incomplete. The data contain more than 50,000 clones, 87% of them singletons. This sample comprised CD4+ or CD8+ T cells sorted from blood, obtained in a trial of the OX40 agonist ivuxolimab. Receptors originate from an adult with an advanced solid tumor such as melanoma, head and neck, liver or kidney cancer.

The chain employs TRBV14 and TRBJ2-3, with 7 bases fitting TRBD1. This CDR3 contains 14 residues. Germline trimming cut 6 bases from V and 3 bases from J; bases unmatched to any gene: 6. Germline CDR1 and CDR2: SGHDN and FVKESK. The CDR3 DNA is TGTGCCAGCAGTCCGACAGGGTCGACAGATACGCAGTATTTT. Translation gives CASSPTGSTDTQYF.

The gene calls are TRBV2 and TRBJ1-2, with no clear D. This CDR3 region has 16 residues. Deletions cut 5 bases from V and 3 bases from J, with 19 bases between. Germline CDR1 and CDR2: SNHLY and FYNNEI. The CDR3 protein is CASSPHPSGVDYGYTF. In DNA, the CDR3 is TGTGCCAGCAGTCCACACCCTTCTGGAGTTGACTATGGCTACACCTTC.

The chain couples TRBV15 to TRBJ2-7; D might be TRBD1 (5 bases). This CDR3 region has 13 residues. Trimming took 9 bases from V and 6 from J, leaving 18 bases between them. The germline V gene has CDR1 LNHNV and CDR2 YYDKDF (reference sequence). The CDR3 bases are TGTGCCACTACCAAGGTAGGGGTGGCCGAGCAGTACTTC. Its protein product is CATTKVGVAEQYF.

The chain recombines TRBV4-3 with TRBJ2-7, with D possibly matching TRBD1 (6 bases). This CDR3 has 14 residues. Trimming cost V 0 bases and J 2 bases, with 8 bases left between them. CDR1 is LGHNA and CDR2 is YSLEER in the germline V gene. This chain's CDR3 is CASSQDWTAYEQYF. CDR3 DNA: TGCGCCAGCAGCCAAGATTGGACAGCCTACGAGCAGTACTTC.

This chain links TRBV18 with TRBJ1-2; D not certain. V was trimmed by 1 base and J by 4 bases, leaving 13 bases between them. In germline, CDR1 is KGHSH, CDR2 LQKENI. The CDR3 length is 15 residues. CDR3 protein: CASSPLDQPSYGYTF. The CDR3, as DNA: TGTGCCAGCTCACCACTGGACCAACCCTCCTATGGCTACACCTTC.

The chain recombines TRBV9 with TRBJ2-7; 9 bases fit TRBD1. The germline gives CDR1 SGDLS, CDR2 YYNGEE. Trimming at V came to 0 bases and at J to 6 bases, leaving 4 bases not matched to a gene. The CDR3 covers 14 residues. CDR3 bases: TGTGCCAGCAGCGTAGGGGGACAGGGAAGCGAGCAGTACTTC. It encodes CASSVGGQGSEQYF.

This clone came up once. This chain joins TRBV19 and TRBJ1-1, with TRBD1 as a possible D gene (5 bases). The CDR3 length is 16 residues. Trimming removed 6 bases from V and 6 bases from J, with 23 bases in between. Looked up from germline, CDR1 is LNHDA and CDR2 is SQIVND (reference sequence). The CDR3 protein is CASSPDRGARGAEAFF. The CDR3 DNA follows: TGTGCCAGTAGCCCCGATAGAGGGGCAAGGGGTGCTGAAGCTTTCTTT. Combining the CDR3 with reference TRBV19 and TRBJ1-1 gives the whole variable domain DGGITQSPKYLFRKEGQNVTLSCEQNLNHDAMYWYRQDPGQGLRLIYYSQIVNDFQKGDIAEGYSVSREKKESFPLTVTSAQKNPTAFYLCASSPDRGARGAEAFFGQGTRLTVV.

V usage is TRBV10-2 and J usage is TRBJ1-6; possibly TRBD1 for D (5 bases). V was pared by 8 bases and J by 7 bases, with 15 bases between. In germline, CDR1 is WSHSY, CDR2 SAAADI. The CDR3 runs to 14 residues. CDR3 sequence (DNA): TGCGCCAGCGCAGCTCAGGGTGTGAATTCACCCCTCCACTTT. Protein sequence: CASAAQGVNSPLHF.

This chain joins TRBV5-4 and TRBJ2-1, with D tentatively TRBD2 (5 bases). CDR3 length: 14 residues. Germline loops: CDR1 SGHNT, CDR2 YYREEE (reference sequence). V was cut by 3 bases and J by 4 bases, with 11 bases left in between. In nucleotides, the CDR3 is TGTGCCAGCAGCTCCCCTCGGGGTTACAATGAGCAGTTCTTC. As protein: CASSSPRGYNEQFF. Full variable domain (rest looked up from reference TRBV5-4 and TRBJ2-1): ETGVTQSPTHLIKTRGQQVTLRCSSQSGHNTVSWYQQALGQGPQFIFQYYREEENGRGNFPPRFSGLQFPNYSSELNVNALELDDSALYLCASSSPRGYNEQFFGPGTRLTVL.

The V call is TRBV5-1, the J call TRBJ1-6; 7 bases fit TRBD1. Germline V gene data show CDR1 as SGHRS and CDR2 as YFSETQ. The CDR3 contains 18 residues. J gave up 8 bases and V 1 base, and 15 bases lay outside the gene matches. CDR3 protein: CASSLRSGTALRDSPLHF. The CDR3 DNA reads as TGCGCCAGCAGCTTGCGGTCCGGGACAGCGTTGCGGGATTCACCCCTCCACTTT.

The CDR3 protein is CASSQALSDTQYF. DNA of the CDR3: TGTGCCAGCAGCCAAGCCCTCTCAGATACGCAGTATTTT. The rearrangement joins TRBV14 to TRBJ2-3; D ambiguous. Germline CDR1 SGHDN, CDR2 FVKESK. The CDR3 contains 13 residues. Trimming took 1 base from V and 4 from J, leaving 6 bases between them.

V is TRBV2 and J is TRBJ1-1; possibly TRBD1 for D (6 bases). Deletions cut 0 bases from V and 5 bases from J, with 16 bases between. Per the germline V gene, CDR1 is SNHLY and CDR2 is FYNNEI. This CDR3 contains 16 residues. The DNA for the CDR3 is TGTGCCAGCAGTGAAGCGCTTGGGGGGGCGAGGACTGAAGCTTTCTTT. Amino acid sequence: CASSEALGGARTEAFF.

The genes are TRBV19 and TRBJ2-3; 7 bases line up with TRBD1. This CDR3 is 16 amino acids long. The ends lost 7 bases at V and 1 base at J; junction bases unmatched: 11. CDR1 and CDR2 from the germline V gene are LNHDA and SQIVND (reference sequence). The CDR3 bases are TGTGCCAGTACTACAATAAAGACAGGGCGCACAGATACGCAGTATTTT. Protein sequence: CASTTIKTGRTDTQYF.

The DNA of the CDR3 is TGTGCCACCAGCAGAGGCCGGGACAGCTCCTACGAGCAGTACTTC. This sequence encodes CATSRGRDSSYEQYF. This rearrangement joins TRBV15 to TRBJ2-7, with TRBD1 identical over 7 bases. There are 15 residues in the CDR3. The trim removed 1 base at V and 0 bases at J, leaving 3 bases unmatched. The V gene's germline CDR1 is LNHNV and CDR2 YYDKDF (reference sequence).

With regard to this clone: Within the sample, other DNA sequences also encode this same CDR3. The genes are TRBV28 and TRBJ2-5; TRBD1 matches at 7 bases. Trimming cost V 5 bases and J 2 bases; bases outside gene matches: 5. The germline V gene encodes CDR1 MDHEN and CDR2 SYDVKM. The length of the CDR3 is 14 residues. The CDR3 nucleotides read TGTGCCAGCAGTCCGGGACAGACTCAAGAGACCCAGTACTTC. This encodes CASSPGQTQETQYF.

The chain joins TRBV10-3 to TRBJ1-2, with D perhaps matching TRBD1 (6 bases). This CDR3 comprises 14 residues. Germline V gives CDR1 ENHRY, CDR2 SYGVKD. With 5 bases removed from V and 6 bases from J, the gap between germline ends came to 16 bases. The CDR3 DNA sequence: TGTGCCATCAGTAAACAGGGCTCCGAGCATGGCTACACCTTC. Its translation is CAISKQGSEHGYTF.

The chain links TRBV5-4 to TRBJ1-1; perhaps TRBD1 as D (6 bases). The germline CDR1 and CDR2 sequences are SGHNT and YYREEE (reference sequence). The CDR3 totals 19 residues. The V end was cut by 0 bases, the J end by 0 bases, with 21 bases between. CDR3 sequence: CASSLDLDESTGLNTEAFF. In DNA, the CDR3 is TGTGCCAGCAGCTTGGATCTTGACGAGTCGACAGGTTTGAACACTGAAGCTTTCTTT.

The rearrangement links TRBV4-1 to TRBJ2-1, with no clear D. Germline lookup yields CDR1 MGHRA and CDR2 YSYEKL. V lost 0 bases to trimming and J lost 11 bases, with 8 bases between them. This CDR3 comprises 12 residues. The CDR3: CASSQDIRKQFF. DNA for the CDR3: TGCGCCAGCAGCCAAGATATCCGAAAGCAGTTCTTC.

The chain carries TRBV10-3 and TRBJ2-2; D is undetermined. V was trimmed by 6 bases and J by 2 bases, leaving 10 bases between them. CDR3 length: 14 amino acids. Germline values: CDR1 ENHRY, CDR2 SYGVKD. The DNA of the CDR3 is TGTGCCATCAGAACAGAGGCTAACACCGGGGAGCTGTTTTTT. Translation: CAIRTEANTGELFF.

The chain carries TRBV11-2 and TRBJ2-5, with 9 bases identical to TRBD2. CDR1 is SGHAT, CDR2 FQNNGV, per germline. The CDR3 sequence is 16 residues long. After removal of 1 base from V and 4 bases from J, the junction contained 7 bases not matched to a gene. This chain's CDR3 is CASSLVGGGARETQYF. The CDR3, as DNA: TGTGCCAGCAGCTTAGTGGGCGGGGGGGCCCGAGAGACCCAGTACTTC.

The count of this clone is one. The CDR3 region is CASSSRVTGELFF. CDR3 coding DNA: TGTGCCAGCAGCTCGAGGGTCACCGGGGAGCTGTTTTTT. The V and J genes are TRBV7-3 and TRBJ2-2; TRBD2 is a possible D gene (5 bases). Germline values: CDR1 SGHTA, CDR2 FQGTGA. The CDR3 consists of 13 residues. Deletions cut 4 bases from V and 4 bases from J, with 7 bases between.

The chain joins TRBV11-2 to TRBJ2-7, with D possibly called TRBD1 or TRBD2 (5 bases each). This CDR3 is built from 17 residues. V lost 0 bases to trimming and J lost 4 bases, with 19 bases between them. Germline CDR1 and CDR2: SGHAT and FQNNGV. CDR3 amino acids: CASSLDRGQNSGYEQYF. In DNA, the CDR3 is TGTGCCAGCAGCTTAGATCGGGGCCAGAATAGTGGTTACGAGCAGTACTTC.

The rearrangement links TRBV14 to TRBJ2-3; no clear D gene. Germline loops: CDR1 SGHDN, CDR2 FVKESK. Trimming removed 0 bases from V and 3 bases from J, with 7 bases in between. CDR3 size: 14 residues. DNA for the CDR3: TGTGCCAGCAGCCAAGATTCCGGTACAGATACGCAGTATTTT. Its protein is CASSQDSGTDTQYF.

The V call is TRBV30, the J call TRBJ1-2, with TRBD1 matching 7 bases. Germline loops: CDR1 GTSNPN, CDR2 SVGIG (reference sequence). The V and J ends lost 3 bases and 7 bases, in that order; junction bases with no gene match: 11. The CDR3 is 14 residues long. Here the CDR3 DNA reads TGTGCCTGGAGCCCAGGACAGGCAGCAGGTGGCTACACCTTC. This encodes CAWSPGQAAGGYTF.

The chain has TRBV28 and TRBJ1-1; perhaps TRBD1 as D (5 bases). The CDR3 length is 15 residues. V was cut by 6 bases and J by 1 base, with 15 bases left in between. Germline V gene data show CDR1 as MDHEN and CDR2 as SYDVKM. The CDR3 sequence is CASSDPGPKNTEAFF. The CDR3 DNA reads as TGTGCCAGCAGCGACCCGGGACCGAAGAACACTGAAGCTTTCTTT. Variable domain in full (rest from reference TRBV28 and TRBJ1-1): DVKVTQSSRYLVKRTGEKVFLECVQDMDHENMFWYRQDPGLGLRLIYFSYDVKMKEKGDIPEGYSVSREKKERFSLILESASTNQTSMYLCASSDPGPKNTEAFFGQGTRLTVV.

The V and J genes are TRBV5-4 and TRBJ1-5, with D maybe TRBD1 (5 bases). This CDR3 has 12 amino acids. Germline-derived CDR1 and CDR2 are SGHNT and YYREEE (reference sequence). V lost 4 bases and J lost 6, with 8 bases in between. The CDR3: CASSPQGQPQHF. For the CDR3, the DNA is TGTGCCAGCAGCCCTCAGGGTCAGCCCCAGCATTTT.

A single count supports this clone. The chain employs TRBV28 and TRBJ1-5, with TRBD1 matching over 7 bases. The CDR3 is 14 amino acids. The V segment lost 5 bases and the J segment 4 bases; nucleotides outside the gene matches: 5. CDR1 MDHEN and CDR2 SYDVKM come from the germline V gene. In DNA form, the CDR3 reads TGTGCCAGCAGTCTCGGACAGGATAATCAGCCCCAGCATTTT. Protein sequence: CASSLGQDNQPQHF.

The rearrangement links TRBV29-1 to TRBJ1-2; D not certain. Per the germline V gene, CDR1 is SQVTM and CDR2 is ANQGSEA. The CDR3 runs to 12 residues. V was trimmed by 3 bases and J by 3 bases, leaving 8 bases between them. In DNA, the CDR3 is TGCAGCGTTGACGCAGTCTACTATGGCTACACCTTC. It codes for CSVDAVYYGYTF.

The rearrangement joins TRBV6-1 to TRBJ1-3; D is uncertain. The V gene's germline CDR1 is MNHNS and CDR2 SASEGT. Trimming took 6 bases from V and 0 from J, leaving 6 bases between them. CDR3 length: 13 residues. In DNA, the CDR3 is TGTGCCAGCAGGACCTTCTCTGGAAACACCATATATTTT. Translated: CASRTFSGNTIYF.

This clone was seen a handful of times. V usage is TRBV2 and J usage is TRBJ1-2; D gene uncertain. The CDR3 is 14 amino acids. The V end lost 4 bases, the J end lost 8 bases, and 17 bases lay between the germline ends. Germline values: CDR1 SNHLY, CDR2 FYNNEI. CDR3 coding DNA: TGTGCCAGCAGTGGTCGAGCCTCTGGTGACGGCTACACCTTC. Its protein is CASSGRASGDGYTF.

The V call is TRBV10-3, the J call TRBJ2-7; D possibly corresponds to TRBD2 (7 bases). The CDR3 covers 16 residues. The ends were cut back, 5 bases at V and 0 bases at J, with 17 bases in the middle. Per the germline V gene, CDR1 is ENHRY and CDR2 is SYGVKD. The CDR3, as DNA: TGTGCCATCAGTCGCAGGGGAGGGGGTAACTCCTACGAGCAGTACTTC. Translation gives CAISRRGGGNSYEQYF.

This chain joins TRBV5-1 and TRBJ1-1; TRBD1 matches 11 bases. The CDR3 is 14 residues long. J lost 6 bases, V lost 4 bases, and 5 bases had no gene match. The germline CDR1 and CDR2 sequences are SGHRS and YFSETQ. CDR3 nucleotides: TGCGCCAGCAGCCGTCCGGGACAGGGGGCTGAAGCTTTCTTT. It is translated as CASSRPGQGAEAFF.